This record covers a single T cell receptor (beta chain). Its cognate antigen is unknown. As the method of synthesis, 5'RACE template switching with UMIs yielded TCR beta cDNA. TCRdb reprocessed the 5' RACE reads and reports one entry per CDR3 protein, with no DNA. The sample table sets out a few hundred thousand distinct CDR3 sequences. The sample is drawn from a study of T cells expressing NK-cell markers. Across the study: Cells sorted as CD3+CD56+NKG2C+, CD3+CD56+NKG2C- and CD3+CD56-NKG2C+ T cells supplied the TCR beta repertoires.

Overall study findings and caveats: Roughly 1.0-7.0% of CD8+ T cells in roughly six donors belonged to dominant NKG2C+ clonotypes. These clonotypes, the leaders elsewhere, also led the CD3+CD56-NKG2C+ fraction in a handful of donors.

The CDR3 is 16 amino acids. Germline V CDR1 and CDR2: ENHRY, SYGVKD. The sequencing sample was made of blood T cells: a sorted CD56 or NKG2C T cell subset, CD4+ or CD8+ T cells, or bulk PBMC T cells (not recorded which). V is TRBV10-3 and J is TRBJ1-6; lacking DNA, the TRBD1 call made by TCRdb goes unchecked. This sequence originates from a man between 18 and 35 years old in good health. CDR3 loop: CAIRAPGSEDNSPLHF.